These 27 T cell receptor beta chains were sequenced from one sample in a study of T cell responses to AZD1222 COVID-19 vaccine. Data came from immunoSEQ multiplex PCR; TCRdb stores just in-frame clones and leaves some out. Of about 84,000 clones detected, 70% to 90% appear once; the ten largest clones hold about an eighth. The sequencing used peripheral blood, collected 28 days after the second AZD1222 dose. Every receptor here comes from an adult who received the AZD1222 COVID-19 vaccine.

This clone has just one count. The chain links TRBV27 to TRBJ2-5; either TRBD1 or TRBD2 may supply D (5 bases each). CDR1 and CDR2 (germline): MNHEY, SMNVEV (reference sequence). With 6 bases removed from V and 3 bases from J, the gap between germline ends came to 26 bases. CDR3 length: 18 residues. The CDR3 sequence is CASSPTQRGRLGEETQYF. The DNA for the CDR3 is TGTGCCAGCAGCCCCACCCAGAGGGGCAGGTTGGGAGAAGAGACCCAGTACTTC.

The CDR3 region has the DNA TGTGCCACCAGTGATCCTAACGTCGGGCCCTACGAGCAGTACTTC. This encodes CATSDPNVGPYEQYF. The V and J genes are TRBV24-1 and TRBJ2-7; D remains unclear. The germline V and J ends were trimmed by 3 bases and 2 bases, with 13 bases remaining between them. Germline V gene lookup returns CDR1 KGHDR and CDR2 SFDVKD. The CDR3 length is 15 residues.

The chain recombines TRBV7-9 with TRBJ2-1, with D possibly called TRBD1 or TRBD2 (6 bases each). Germline CDR1 reads SEHNR; CDR2 reads FQNEAQ (reference sequence). Trimming took 6 bases from V and 10 from J, leaving 22 bases between them. The CDR3 is made up of 15 amino acids. The CDR3 DNA reads TGTGCCAGCAGGAGAGGTAGGGGGGACCTCGAGGAGCAGTTCTTC. Its translation is CASRRGRGDLEEQFF.

The rearrangement links TRBV28 to TRBJ2-6; the D is unclear. The CDR3 is 17 residues long. V lost 3 bases and J 1 base, leaving 13 bases between the germline ends. In germline, CDR1 is MDHEN, CDR2 SYDVKM. The CDR3 sequence is CASSLYQSMSGANVLTF. CDR3 DNA: TGTGCCAGCAGTTTGTATCAATCAATGTCTGGGGCCAACGTCCTGACTTTC. The full variable domain, with the rest looked up from reference TRBV28 and TRBJ2-6, is DVKVTQSSRYLVKRTGEKVFLECVQDMDHENMFWYRQDPGLGLRLIYFSYDVKMKEKGDIPEGYSVSREKKERFSLILESASTNQTSMYLCASSLYQSMSGANVLTFGAGSRLTVL.

V gene TRBV7-2 combines with J gene TRBJ1-3, with TRBD1 as a possible D gene (6 bases). The length of the CDR3 is 18 residues. V dropped 1 base and J dropped 0 bases, with 16 bases sitting between them. CDR1 is SGHTA, CDR2 FQGNSA, per germline. In DNA, the CDR3 is TGTGCCAGCAGCTTAGTAGTGGGGGGCTCCAGCTCTGGAAACACCATATATTTT. Its translation is CASSLVVGGSSSGNTIYF. Together with reference TRBV7-2 and TRBJ1-3, the CDR3 gives the full variable domain: GAGVSQSPSNKVTEKGKDVELRCDPISGHTALYWYRQSLGQGLEFLIYFQGNSAPDKSGLPSDRFSAERTGGSVSTLTIQRTQQEDSAVYLCASSLVVGGSSSGNTIYFGEGSWLTVV.

This clone has just one count. This rearrangement joins TRBV7-9 to TRBJ2-7; tentatively, D is TRBD1 (6 bases). Germline V gene sequence: CDR1 SEHNR, CDR2 FQNEAQ (reference sequence). V gave up 5 bases and J gave up 2 bases, with 19 bases separating them. CDR3 size: 16 residues. The CDR3: CASSPETGLKPYEQYF. The CDR3 region has the DNA TGTGCCAGCAGCCCCGAGACAGGCCTCAAACCCTACGAGCAGTACTTC. Variable domain in full (rest from reference TRBV7-9 and TRBJ2-7): DTGVSQNPRHKITKRGQNVTFRCDPISEHNRLYWYRQTLGQGPEFLTYFQNEAQLEKSRLLSDRFSAERPKGSFSTLEIQRTEQGDSAMYLCASSPETGLKPYEQYFGPGTRLTVT.

CDR3 loop: CASSLTGDTEAFF. The CDR3 DNA is TGCGCCAGCAGCTTGACAGGGGACACTGAAGCTTTCTTT. The chain carries TRBV5-1 and TRBJ1-1, with 7 bases matching TRBD1. The germline gives CDR1 SGHRS, CDR2 YFSETQ. J lost 3 bases, V lost 1 base, and 0 bases had no gene match. This CDR3 is built from 13 residues.

The V and J genes are TRBV12-3 or TRBV12-4 and TRBJ2-1; TRBD2 aligns across 7 bases. Trimming at V came to 11 bases and at J to 0 bases, leaving 4 bases not matched to a gene. This CDR3 has 13 residues. Here the CDR3 reads CAAAGVSYNEQFF. The CDR3 nucleotides read TGTGCCGCCGCGGGGGTCTCCTACAATGAGCAGTTCTTC.

The rearrangement uses TRBV6-6 and TRBJ1-2; a weak D match, TRBD1 (6 bases). The CDR3 extends over 13 amino acids. From germline, CDR1 is MNHNY and CDR2 SVGAGI (reference sequence). The germline V and J ends were trimmed by 0 bases and 8 bases, with 10 bases remaining between them. The CDR3 region is CASSYSQGRGYTF. The CDR3 DNA is TGTGCCAGCAGTTACTCCCAGGGGCGCGGCTACACCTTC.

The chain uses TRBV28 and TRBJ2-1; 11 bases map to TRBD2. The V gene's germline CDR1 is MDHEN and CDR2 SYDVKM. This CDR3 has 16 residues. V trimming: 5 bases; J trimming: 3 bases; junction bases outside the gene matches: 6. The chain's CDR3 is CASSPIGTSGYNEQFF. CDR3 sequence (DNA): TGTGCCAGCAGTCCGATAGGGACTAGCGGCTACAATGAGCAGTTCTTC. Filled out from reference TRBV28 and TRBJ2-1, the complete variable domain reads DVKVTQSSRYLVKRTGEKVFLECVQDMDHENMFWYRQDPGLGLRLIYFSYDVKMKEKGDIPEGYSVSREKKERFSLILESASTNQTSMYLCASSPIGTSGYNEQFFGPGTRLTVL.

This chain connects TRBV5-6 to TRBJ1-2; D gene ambiguous. The CDR3 extends over 14 amino acids. Germline lookup yields CDR1 SGHDT and CDR2 YYEEEE. Trimming pared 5 bases from V and 3 bases from J, leaving 14 bases between. The CDR3 nucleotides are TGTGCCAGCAGTCGGCGGGGTGGGGACTATGGCTACACCTTC. This gives the protein CASSRRGGDYGYTF.

This chain uses TRBV29-1 with TRBJ1-4; weak D call: TRBD1 (6 bases). The V gene lost 7 bases and the J gene lost 12 bases, with 18 bases spanning the gap. Per the germline V gene, CDR1 is SQVTM and CDR2 is ANQGSEA. The CDR3 has 12 residues. The CDR3 loop reads CSASHRAGELFF. In DNA, the CDR3 is TGCAGCGCATCCCACAGGGCGGGGGAACTGTTTTTT.

This chain uses TRBV27 with TRBJ1-2; 7 bases align to TRBD1. Germline lookup yields CDR1 MNHEY and CDR2 SMNVEV (reference sequence). The V and J ends lost 5 bases and 0 bases, in that order; junction bases with no gene match: 6. The CDR3 covers 15 residues. CDR3 DNA: TGTGCCAGCAGTCCAGGGGACAGTACTAACTATGGCTACACCTTC. Amino acids: CASSPGDSTNYGYTF.

The rearrangement uses TRBV6-6 and TRBJ1-3, with a weak D call TRBD1 (6 bases). V was shortened by 6 bases and J by 0 bases, with 15 bases between the two germline ends. The CDR3 runs 16 residues. Germline V lookup: CDR1 MNHNY, CDR2 SVGAGI (reference sequence). CDR3 in DNA: TGTGCCAGCAGAAAGGTGGACAGTTACTCTGGAAACACCATATATTTT. This encodes CASRKVDSYSGNTIYF.

The V call is TRBV3-1 (or the pseudogene TRBV3-2), the J call TRBJ2-7; a possible D gene is TRBD2 (5 bases). Germline CDR1 reads LGHDT; CDR2 reads YNNKEL (reference sequence). Trimming shortened V by 4 bases and J by 2 bases, and 12 bases separated the two germline ends. The CDR3 is 14 residues long. The CDR3 bases are TGTGCCAGCAGCCGGCCGGGATATACCTACGAGCAGTACTTC. Translated, it gives CASSRPGYTYEQYF.

Notes on this clone: Compared with germline, one end of the junction differs, possibly owing to a read error. This chain uses TRBV9 with TRBJ1-2, with 9 positions matching TRBD1. CDR3 size: 15 residues. The germline CDR1 and CDR2 sequences are SGDLS and YYNGEE. CDR3 in amino acids: CANSVDRGSSYGYTF. In nucleotides, the CDR3 is TGTGCCAACAGCGTAGACAGGGGGAGCTCCTATGGCTACACCTTC.

The gene calls are TRBV27 and TRBJ2-6, with D hard to call. Germline loops: CDR1 MNHEY, CDR2 SMNVEV (reference sequence). Trimming shortened V by 5 bases and J by 0 bases, and 8 bases separated the two germline ends. CDR3 size: 15 residues. The CDR3 sequence: CASSPIFSGANVLTF. The CDR3 DNA follows: TGTGCCAGCAGTCCCATATTCTCTGGGGCCAACGTCCTGACTTTC.

The J gene is TRBJ1-2, the V gene TRBV18; 10 nucleotides match TRBD1. Germline loops: CDR1 KGHSH, CDR2 LQKENI. The CDR3 is 13 amino acids. The V gene end was trimmed by 3 bases and the J gene end by 5 bases; junction bases not matched to a gene: 0. CDR3 loop: CASSPDRGYGYTF. The CDR3 region has the DNA TGTGCCAGCTCACCGGACAGGGGGTATGGCTACACCTTC.

The chain carries TRBV9 and TRBJ2-7; 9 bases map to TRBD2. The CDR3 is 15 amino acids. J was trimmed by 6 bases and V by 0 bases; bases with no gene match: 7. Germline CDR1 reads SGDLS; CDR2 reads YYNGEE. The CDR3 spells CASSVDPSGASEQYF. The CDR3 bases are TGTGCCAGCAGCGTAGACCCTAGCGGGGCTTCCGAGCAGTACTTC.

The chain uses TRBV4-2 and TRBJ2-4; D remains unclear. Trimming shortened V by 4 bases and J by 0 bases, and 7 bases separated the two germline ends. Germline CDR1 LGHNA, CDR2 YNFKEQ. The CDR3 is made up of 14 amino acids. CDR3 loop: CASSPLLAKNIQYF. Written as DNA, the CDR3 is TGTGCCAGCAGCCCCCTCCTAGCCAAAAACATTCAGTACTTC.

This rearrangement joins TRBV13 to TRBJ2-4; 13 bases agree with TRBD2. Trimming removed 5 bases from V and 3 bases from J; junction bases left unmatched: 10. From germline, CDR1 is PRHDT and CDR2 FYEKMQ (reference sequence). The CDR3 extends over 18 amino acids. The CDR3 coding sequence is TGTGCCAGCAGCCTCGCACATCGACTAGCGGGAGGCAAAAACATTCAGTACTTC. This encodes CASSLAHRLAGGKNIQYF. Full variable domain (outside the CDR3, taken from reference TRBV13 and TRBJ2-4): AAGVIQSPRHLIKEKRETATLKCYPIPRHDTVYWYQQGPGQDPQFLISFYEKMQSDKGSIPDRFSAQQFSDYHSELNMSSLELGDSALYFCASSLAHRLAGGKNIQYFGAGTRLSVL.

CDR3 bases: TGTGCCAGCAGCGCCACGGTCGGGACTTCCGGATTCTTC. Translation: CASSATVGTSGFF. The chain carries TRBV11-2 and TRBJ2-1; possible D gene TRBD2, 6 bases. V was cut by 5 bases and J by 16 bases, with 21 bases left in between. CDR3 size: 13 residues. Germline V gene lookup returns CDR1 SGHAT and CDR2 FQNNGV.

The J gene is TRBJ1-2, the V gene TRBV3-1 (or the pseudogene TRBV3-2); 9 bases agree with TRBD1. CDR1 is LGHDT, CDR2 YNNKEL, per germline (reference sequence). This CDR3 has 14 amino acids. Losses at the gene ends were 4 bases for V and 4 bases for J; bases not matched to a gene: 4. The chain's CDR3 is CASSPGQGGYGYTF. CDR3 nucleotide sequence: TGTGCCAGCAGCCCGGGACAGGGCGGCTATGGCTACACCTTC.

The rearrangement links TRBV2 to TRBJ1-1; D is perhaps TRBD1 (6 bases). Germline CDR1 SNHLY, CDR2 FYNNEI. V gave up 9 bases and J gave up 4 bases, with 15 bases separating them. The CDR3 length is 13 residues. The CDR3 DNA follows: TGTGCCAGTCGGACAGCCATGGGCACTGAAGCTTTCTTT. Protein product: CASRTAMGTEAFF.

The chain joins TRBV11-1 to TRBJ2-1; 14 nucleotides match TRBD2. The CDR3 is made up of 18 amino acids. The junction had 8 bases not matched to a gene; V was cut back by 0 bases and J by 7 bases. Germline V gene lookup returns CDR1 SGHAT and CDR2 FQDESV (reference sequence). The CDR3 protein is CASSLAATGTSGRNEQFF. CDR3 coding DNA: TGTGCCAGCAGCTTAGCAGCGACCGGGACTAGCGGGAGAAATGAGCAGTTCTTC.

V gene TRBV2 combines with J gene TRBJ2-5, with TRBD2 as a possible D gene (6 bases). Looked up from germline, CDR1 is SNHLY and CDR2 is FYNNEI. V gave up 3 bases and J gave up 5 bases, with 10 bases separating them. The CDR3 spans 13 residues. The CDR3 loop is CASSDTSRETQYF. CDR3 bases: TGTGCCAGCAGTGATACTAGCAGGGAGACCCAGTACTTC. Drawing the rest from reference TRBV2 and TRBJ2-5, the complete variable domain is EPEVTQTPSHQVTQMGQEVILRCVPISNHLYFYWYRQILGQKVEFLVSFYNNEISEKSEIFDDQFSVERPDGSNFTLKIRSTKLEDSAMYFCASSDTSRETQYFGPGTRLLVL.

This clone has only one observation. This sequence joins TRBV20-1 and TRBJ1-1; no clear D gene. Germline V gives CDR1 DFQATT, CDR2 SNEGSKA (reference sequence). Trimming left V 6 bases short and J 3 bases short, with 8 bases between. The CDR3 totals 11 residues. CDR3 DNA: TGCAGTGCCTTCAGTTACACTGAAGCTTTCTTT. Amino acid sequence: CSAFSYTEAFF.